These 27 T cell receptor beta chains were all obtained from the same sample, sequenced in a study of blood T cell repertoires in COVID-19 (dated by TCRdb to between 2020 and 2021). Library preparation was by the immunoSEQ multiplex PCR assay. Sourced from immuneACCESS, this table was stored by TCRdb with only in-frame sequences that have V and J called. A share of the clones is absent; for the studies checked, an unresolved V gene accounts for under half, and the remainder has no known explanation. A total of 90,000 to 110,000 clones appear in this sample, about three quarters of them only once. The ten largest clones capture roughly 19% of the sample. Sequencing used peripheral blood. The receptors originated from a woman between 70 and 85 years old with acute or convalescent COVID-19.

This clone was seen repeatedly, ten times or more. V gene TRBV5-8 combines with J gene TRBJ1-5; D remains ambiguous. Deletions cut 6 bases from V and 4 bases from J, with 20 bases between. CDR1 and CDR2 (germline): SGHTS, YDEGEE. The CDR3 is made up of 16 amino acids. The CDR3 DNA reads TGTGCCAGCACCCTATACCCTTCGGTCGCAAATCAGCCCCAGCATTTT. Its translation: CASTLYPSVANQPQHF.

This rearrangement joins TRBV5-1 to TRBJ2-5; D unclear. Between the trimmed V and J ends, which lost 3 bases and 5 bases, there was a span of 8 bases. This CDR3 contains 12 residues. Germline V CDR1 and CDR2: SGHRS, YFSETQ. This chain's CDR3 is CASSYQSETQYF. For the CDR3, the DNA is TGCGCCAGCAGCTACCAGTCGGAGACCCAGTACTTC.

The chain carries TRBV6-5 and TRBJ1-6; possible D gene TRBD1, 5 bases. The germline CDR1 and CDR2 sequences are MNHEY and SVGAGI. V lost 6 bases and J lost 10, with 19 bases in between. This CDR3 contains 15 residues. CDR3 nucleotide sequence: TGTGCCAGCAGCAACCCTGGGACTGCTGACTCACCCCTCCACTTT. Translated, it gives CASSNPGTADSPLHF.

J is TRBJ1-2 and V is TRBV30; a weak D match, TRBD1 (6 bases). V was pared by 3 bases and J by 4 bases, with 15 bases between. The germline gives CDR1 GTSNPN, CDR2 SVGIG (reference sequence). There are 14 residues in the CDR3. This CDR3 is CAWRVTGSFYGYTF. The CDR3 DNA reads as TGTGCCTGGAGGGTCACAGGGAGCTTCTATGGCTACACCTTC.

The chain uses TRBV19 and TRBJ1-1; 7 bases match TRBD1. The CDR3 is 13 residues long. Germline loops: CDR1 LNHDA, CDR2 SQIVND (reference sequence). Trimming removed 4 bases from V and 4 bases from J; junction bases left unmatched: 3. The CDR3 bases are TGTGCCAGTAGTACCCGACAGGGCACTGAAGCTTTCTTT. Protein product: CASSTRQGTEAFF. The full variable domain, completed using reference TRBV19 and TRBJ1-1, is DGGITQSPKYLFRKEGQNVTLSCEQNLNHDAMYWYRQDPGQGLRLIYYSQIVNDFQKGDIAEGYSVSREKKESFPLTVTSAQKNPTAFYLCASSTRQGTEAFFGQGTRLTVV.

The V call is TRBV28, the J call TRBJ1-4; maybe TRBD1 (5 bases). CDR1 is MDHEN and CDR2 is SYDVKM in the germline V gene. V dropped 6 bases and J dropped 8 bases, with 13 bases sitting between them. CDR3 length: 13 amino acids. CDR3 bases: TGTGCCAGCAGGCCAGGGCTACAAGAAAAACTGTTTTTT. It translates to CASRPGLQEKLFF.

This clone has only a few counts. The J gene is TRBJ1-5, the V gene TRBV6-6, with TRBD1 matching over 9 bases. Trimming removed 5 bases from V and 11 bases from J; junction bases left unmatched: 7. Per germline, CDR1 MNHNY and CDR2 SVGAGI (reference sequence). The CDR3 covers 13 residues. CDR3 sequence reads: CASSNRGDRAQHF. As DNA, the CDR3 is TGTGCCAGCAGTAACAGGGGGGACAGGGCCCAGCATTTT.

This chain connects TRBV15 to TRBJ1-1; 8 bases line up with TRBD1. The junction had 6 bases not matched to a gene; V was cut back by 4 bases and J by 5 bases. The CDR3 length is 14 residues. Germline CDR1 reads LNHNV; CDR2 reads YYDKDF (reference sequence). This CDR3 reads CATSNKQGGTEAFF. In DNA, the CDR3 is TGTGCCACCAGCAACAAACAGGGGGGGACTGAAGCTTTCTTT.

The CDR3 sequence: CARGVSRRGSYEQYF. The DNA for the CDR3 is TGTGCAAGGGGGGTATCGAGGAGGGGCTCCTACGAGCAGTACTTC. The chain employs TRBV12-2 and TRBJ2-7; the table's D call, TRBD2, has no DNA check behind it. TRBV12-2 is a pseudogene segment. The CDR3 has 15 residues.

The J gene is TRBJ1-2, the V gene TRBV18; 8 nucleotides agree with TRBD1. This CDR3 is built from 17 residues. Trimming removed 3 bases from V and 8 bases from J; junction bases left unmatched: 17. Germline loops: CDR1 KGHSH, CDR2 LQKENI. Written as DNA, the CDR3 is TGTGCCAGCTCACCGTCTTGGAAAGGACAGGGAGGAAAAGGCTACACCTTC. This translates into CASSPSWKGQGGKGYTF.

The chain links TRBV7-8 to TRBJ2-5, with D hard to call. CDR1 and CDR2 (germline): SGHVS, FQNEAQ. The ends were cut back, 5 bases at V and 4 bases at J, with 14 bases in the middle. The CDR3 contains 14 residues. CDR3: CASSPQWLSETQYF. For the CDR3, the DNA is TGTGCCAGCAGCCCCCAGTGGCTCTCAGAGACCCAGTACTTC.

The gene calls are TRBV13 and TRBJ2-1; 12 positions agree with TRBD2. This CDR3 has 17 amino acids. Germline CDR1 PRHDT, CDR2 FYEKMQ (reference sequence). V was clipped by 5 bases and J by 0 bases; unmatched bases: 5. Written as DNA, the CDR3 is TGTGCCAGCAGCGCAGGACTAGCGGGGAGCTCCTACAATGAGCAGTTCTTC. Translating it yields CASSAGLAGSSYNEQFF.

The gene calls are TRBV11-2 and TRBJ2-7; 7 nucleotides match TRBD1. The CDR3 length is 14 residues. Trimming cost V 5 bases and J 3 bases; bases outside gene matches: 7. The V gene's germline CDR1 is SGHAT and CDR2 FQNNGV. CDR3 in DNA: TGTGCCAGCAGCATAACGGGACAGAGCTACGAGCAGTACTTC. Its translation is CASSITGQSYEQYF.

The CDR3 nucleotides read TGCGCCAGCAGCCAAGAAGGAGGGGCTGGAACTGAAGCTTTCTTT. Its translation: CASSQEGGAGTEAFF. The V call is TRBV4-3, the J call TRBJ1-1; a weak D match, TRBD1 (5 bases). V was pared by 0 bases and J by 5 bases, with 13 bases between. Germline loops: CDR1 LGHNA, CDR2 YSLEER. The CDR3 has 15 amino acids.

V gene TRBV9 combines with J gene TRBJ2-6, with 11 nucleotides matching TRBD1. CDR3 size: 18 residues. V lost 3 bases, J lost 0 bases, and 5 bases stayed unmatched. Per the germline V gene, CDR1 is SGDLS and CDR2 is YYNGEE. The CDR3 DNA is TGTGCCAGCAGCGCCCGGACAGGGGGCCTCTCTGGGGCCAACGTCCTGACTTTC. Its translation: CASSARTGGLSGANVLTF.

This clone has just a few counts. Other DNA variants within this sample encode the same CDR3. The chain joins TRBV7-9 to TRBJ2-5; perhaps TRBD1 as D (6 bases). Trimming pared 2 bases from V and 2 bases from J, leaving 12 bases between. From germline, CDR1 is SEHNR and CDR2 FQNEAQ (reference sequence). CDR3 length: 15 amino acids. CDR3 sequence: CASSLRQGIQETQYF. The CDR3 DNA reads TGTGCCAGCAGCTTACGGCAGGGGATTCAAGAGACCCAGTACTTC. The full variable domain, rest sourced from reference TRBV7-9 and TRBJ2-5, is DTGVSQNPRHKITKRGQNVTFRCDPISEHNRLYWYRQTLGQGPEFLTYFQNEAQLEKSRLLSDRFSAERPKGSFSTLEIQRTEQGDSAMYLCASSLRQGIQETQYFGPGTRLLVL.

V gene TRBV4-1 combines with J gene TRBJ1-2, with 7 bases aligning to TRBD1. V was clipped by 1 base and J by 4 bases; unmatched bases: 3. This CDR3 has 14 residues. From germline, CDR1 is MGHRA and CDR2 YSYEKL. CDR3 DNA sequence: TGCGCCAGCAGCCAAGCGGCAGGGGGCTATGGCTACACCTTC. Translating gives CASSQAAGGYGYTF.

CDR3 residues: CASTHGGSTEAFF. CDR3 coding DNA: TGTGCCAGCACCCACGGGGGATCAACTGAAGCTTTCTTT. This chain joins TRBV7-9 and TRBJ1-1, with D possibly matching TRBD1 (5 bases). Germline V CDR1 and CDR2: SEHNR, FQNEAQ (reference sequence). Trimming cost V 7 bases and J 5 bases, with 14 bases left between them. The CDR3 consists of 13 residues.

The chain combines TRBV7-2 with TRBJ1-2, with D unresolved. The CDR3 covers 13 residues. Trimming removed 2 bases from V and 4 bases from J, with 8 bases in between. Germline-derived CDR1 and CDR2 are SGHTA and FQGNSA. The CDR3 loop reads CASSLNGAYGYTF. The DNA of the CDR3 is TGTGCCAGCAGCTTAAACGGAGCCTATGGCTACACCTTC.

The chain has TRBV6-5 and TRBJ2-3, with D tentatively TRBD2 (5 bases). V lost 5 bases to trimming and J lost 2 bases, with 11 bases between them. The germline gives CDR1 MNHEY, CDR2 SVGAGI. The CDR3 is made up of 14 amino acids. In DNA form, the CDR3 reads TGTGCCAGCAGTCTCGGACTCCCCACAGATACGCAGTATTTT. Its translation is CASSLGLPTDTQYF.

This chain links TRBV30 with TRBJ1-2, with TRBD1 identical over 8 bases. This CDR3 is built from 11 residues. Germline assignment: CDR1 GTSNPN and CDR2 SVGIG (reference sequence). Trimming cost V 5 bases and J 8 bases; bases outside gene matches: 4. The CDR3 coding sequence is TGTGCCTGGGGGGGGACAGGCGGCTACACCTTC. It yields the protein CAWGGTGGYTF.

This clone was counted many times. The CDR3 DNA follows: TGTGCCAGCAGCCCTAGAACAGGGGGTGCTTACGAGCAGTACTTC. It translates to CASSPRTGGAYEQYF. The chain combines TRBV7-8 with TRBJ2-7; TRBD1 matches at 8 bases. V lost 5 bases and J lost 4; bases outside the gene matches: 10. This CDR3 is built from 15 residues. Germline values: CDR1 SGHVS, CDR2 FQNEAQ. Full variable domain (remainder filled in from reference TRBV7-8 and TRBJ2-7): GAGVSQSPRYKVAKRGQDVALRCDPISGHVSLFWYQQALGQGPEFLTYFQNEAQLDKSGLPSDRFFAERPEGSVSTLKIQRTQQEDSAVYLCASSPRTGGAYEQYFGPGTRLTVT.

The chain is built from TRBV7-9 and TRBJ2-3; the match to TRBD2 covers 8 bases. CDR1 is SEHNR and CDR2 is FQNEAQ in the germline V gene (reference sequence). This CDR3 spans 15 amino acids. V lost 1 base and J lost 7; bases outside the gene matches: 7. The CDR3 region is CASSLVSGIGNTQYF. Written as DNA, the CDR3 is TGTGCCAGCAGCTTAGTTAGCGGGATCGGGAATACGCAGTATTTT.

This clone was counted between two and nine times. The V and J genes are TRBV9 and TRBJ1-3, with D uncertain. The CDR3 has 13 amino acids. The V end was cut by 4 bases, the J end by 0 bases, with 5 bases between. Germline V gene sequence: CDR1 SGDLS, CDR2 YYNGEE. The CDR3 DNA is TGTGCCAGCAGCTCCAACTCTGGAAACACCATATATTTT. Translating it yields CASSSNSGNTIYF. Complete variable domain (other parts from reference TRBV9 and TRBJ1-3): DSGVTQTPKHLITATGQRVTLRCSPRSGDLSVYWYQQSLDQGLQFLIQYYNGEERAKGNILERFSAQQFPDLHSELNLSSLELGDSALYFCASSSNSGNTIYFGEGSWLTVV.

The rearrangement links TRBV6-2 or TRBV6-3 to TRBJ2-7; D is ambiguous. The V and J ends lost 4 bases and 6 bases respectively, with 13 bases between them. This CDR3 is 13 amino acids long. In germline, CDR1 is MNHEY, CDR2 SVGEGT. The DNA for the CDR3 is TGTGCCAGCAGTTGGGCCAGCTTTGGCGAGCAGTACTTC. Its translation: CASSWASFGEQYF.

The CDR3 sequence: CAISAGLPSSGNTIYF. DNA for the CDR3: TGTGCCATCAGTGCGGGACTCCCGAGCTCTGGAAACACCATATATTTT. The chain couples TRBV10-3 to TRBJ1-3; D may be TRBD1 (5 bases). V lost 4 bases, J lost 0 bases, and 13 bases lay in between. The CDR3 has 16 residues. Germline V CDR1 and CDR2: ENHRY, SYGVKD.

The chain links TRBV28 to TRBJ1-2; D is undetermined. Germline CDR1 reads MDHEN; CDR2 reads SYDVKM. This CDR3 is 13 amino acids long. V shed 1 base and J shed 0 bases, with 3 bases lying between them. This CDR3 is CASSLLANYGYTF. CDR3 DNA: TGTGCCAGCAGTTTATTAGCTAACTATGGCTACACCTTC.